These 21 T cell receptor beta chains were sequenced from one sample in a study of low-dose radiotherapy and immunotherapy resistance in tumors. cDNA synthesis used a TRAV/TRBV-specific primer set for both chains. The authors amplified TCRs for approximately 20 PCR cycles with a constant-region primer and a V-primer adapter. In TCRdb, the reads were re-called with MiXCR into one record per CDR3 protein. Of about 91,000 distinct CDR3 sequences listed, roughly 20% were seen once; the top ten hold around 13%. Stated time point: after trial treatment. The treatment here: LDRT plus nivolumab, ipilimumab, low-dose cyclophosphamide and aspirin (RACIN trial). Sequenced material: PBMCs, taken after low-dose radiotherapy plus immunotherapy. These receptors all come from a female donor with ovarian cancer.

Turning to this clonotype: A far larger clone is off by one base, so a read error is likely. CDR3 residues: CASGAGTNTGELFF. The DNA of the CDR3 is TGTGCCAGCGGCGCCGGGACCAACACCGGGGAGCTGTTTTTT. The chain combines TRBV13 with TRBJ2-2; perhaps D is TRBD1 or TRBD2 (5 bases each). Germline V gene sequence: CDR1 PRHDT, CDR2 FYEKMQ (reference sequence). This CDR3 comprises 14 residues. Trimming cost V 8 bases and J 2 bases, with 12 bases left between them.

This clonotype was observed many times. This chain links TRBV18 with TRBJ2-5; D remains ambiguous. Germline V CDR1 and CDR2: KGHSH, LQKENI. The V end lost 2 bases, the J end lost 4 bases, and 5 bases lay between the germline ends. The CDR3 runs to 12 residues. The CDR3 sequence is CASSPSRETQYF. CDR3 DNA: TGTGCCAGCTCACCAAGTAGAGAGACCCAGTACTTC.

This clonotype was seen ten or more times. The CDR3 nucleotides read TGTGCCACCAGTGATTTTACTAGCGGGAGGTCCTACAATGAGCAGTTCTTC. It encodes CATSDFTSGRSYNEQFF. This sequence joins TRBV24-1 and TRBJ2-1; 12 bases match TRBD2. The CDR3 consists of 17 residues. Germline V gene data show CDR1 as KGHDR and CDR2 as SFDVKD. J was trimmed by 1 base and V by 1 base; bases with no gene match: 1.

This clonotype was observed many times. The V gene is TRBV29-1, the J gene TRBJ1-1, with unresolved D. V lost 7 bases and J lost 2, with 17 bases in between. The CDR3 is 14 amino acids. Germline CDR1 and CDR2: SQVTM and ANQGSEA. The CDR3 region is CSGKLGQDNTEAFF. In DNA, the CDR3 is TGCAGCGGGAAACTAGGGCAGGACAACACTGAAGCTTTCTTT.

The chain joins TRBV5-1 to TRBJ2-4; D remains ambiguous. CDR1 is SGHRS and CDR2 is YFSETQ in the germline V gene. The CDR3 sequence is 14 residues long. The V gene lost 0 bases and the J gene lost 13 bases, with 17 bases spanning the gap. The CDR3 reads CASSLDWGLDEQYF. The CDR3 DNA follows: TGCGCCAGCAGCTTGGACTGGGGTCTGGATGAGCAGTACTTC.

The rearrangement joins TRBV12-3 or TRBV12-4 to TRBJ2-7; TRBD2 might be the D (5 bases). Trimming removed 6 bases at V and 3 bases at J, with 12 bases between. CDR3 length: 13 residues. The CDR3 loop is CASSTDGIYEQYF. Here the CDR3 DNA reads TGTGCCAGCAGCACGGACGGGATCTACGAGCAGTACTTC.

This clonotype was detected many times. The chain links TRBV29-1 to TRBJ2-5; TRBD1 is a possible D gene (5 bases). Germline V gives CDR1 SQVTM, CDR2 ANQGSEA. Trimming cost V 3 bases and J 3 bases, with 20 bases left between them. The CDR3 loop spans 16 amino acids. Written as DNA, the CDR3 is TGCAGCGTTGAGGTTCCCAGGGCAACCTATGAAGAGACCCAGTACTTC. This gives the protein CSVEVPRATYEETQYF.

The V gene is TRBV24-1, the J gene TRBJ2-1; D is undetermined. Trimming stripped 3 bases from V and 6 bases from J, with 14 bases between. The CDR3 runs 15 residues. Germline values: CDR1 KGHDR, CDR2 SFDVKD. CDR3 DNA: TGTGCCACCAGTGATCTACAAGACCAGAGCAATGAGCAGTTCTTC. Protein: CATSDLQDQSNEQFF.

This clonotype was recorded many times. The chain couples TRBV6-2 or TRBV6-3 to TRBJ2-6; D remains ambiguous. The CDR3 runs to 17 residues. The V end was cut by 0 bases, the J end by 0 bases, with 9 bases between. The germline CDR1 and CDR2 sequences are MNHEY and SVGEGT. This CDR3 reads CASSYSSGRSGANVLTF. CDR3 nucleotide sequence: TGTGCCAGCAGTTACTCATCGGGTCGCTCTGGGGCCAACGTCCTGACTTTC.

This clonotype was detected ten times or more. The CDR3 loop is CASSQGLAGPVDTDTQYF. DNA for the CDR3: TGCGCCAGCAGCCAAGGCCTAGCGGGGCCGGTGGACACAGATACGCAGTATTTT. This chain links TRBV4-1 with TRBJ2-3, with 9 bases that match TRBD2. Germline CDR1 reads MGHRA; CDR2 reads YSYEKL. The V segment lost 1 base and the J segment 2 bases; nucleotides outside the gene matches: 10. CDR3 length: 18 residues.

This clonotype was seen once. The CDR3 loop reads CASSLRLNEQFF. CDR3 nucleotides: TGTGCCAGCAGCTTAAGACTCAATGAGCAGTTCTTC. The chain joins TRBV7-9 to TRBJ2-1, with D hard to call. The ends were cut back, 2 bases at V and 6 bases at J, with 5 bases in the middle. The CDR3 is 12 residues long. Germline CDR1 is SEHNR and CDR2 is FQNEAQ (reference sequence).

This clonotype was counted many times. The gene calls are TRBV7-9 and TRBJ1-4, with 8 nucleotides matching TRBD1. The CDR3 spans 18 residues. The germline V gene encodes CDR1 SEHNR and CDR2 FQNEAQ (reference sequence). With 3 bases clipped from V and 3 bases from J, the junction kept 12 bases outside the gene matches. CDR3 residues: CASSFYFGPGQANEKLFF. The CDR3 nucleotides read TGTGCCAGCAGCTTTTATTTTGGCCCGGGACAGGCTAATGAAAAACTGTTTTTT.

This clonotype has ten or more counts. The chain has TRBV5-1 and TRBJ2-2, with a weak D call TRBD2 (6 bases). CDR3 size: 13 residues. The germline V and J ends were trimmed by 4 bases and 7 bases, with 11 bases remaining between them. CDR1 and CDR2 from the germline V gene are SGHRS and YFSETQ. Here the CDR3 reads CASSQEGIGELFF. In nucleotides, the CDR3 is TGCGCCAGCAGCCAGGAGGGCATCGGGGAGCTGTTTTTT.

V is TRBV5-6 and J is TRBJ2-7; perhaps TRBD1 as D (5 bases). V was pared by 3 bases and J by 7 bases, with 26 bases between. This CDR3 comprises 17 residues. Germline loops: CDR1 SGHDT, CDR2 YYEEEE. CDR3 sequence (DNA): TGTGCCAGCAGCTCCCCCCTCAGGACATCGCAGCAGAATGAGCAGTACTTC. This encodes CASSSPLRTSQQNEQYF.

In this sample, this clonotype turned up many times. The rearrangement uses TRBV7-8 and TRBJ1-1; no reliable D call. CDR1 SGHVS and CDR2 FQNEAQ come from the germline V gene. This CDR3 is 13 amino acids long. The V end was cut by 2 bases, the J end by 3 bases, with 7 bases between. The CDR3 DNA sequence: TGTGCCAGCAGCTTAAAGGGCGACACTGAAGCTTTCTTT. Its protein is CASSLKGDTEAFF.

CDR3 in DNA: TGCAGTGCTCGAACACCGGGACTAGCGGGGAACGAGCAGTACTTC. Translating it yields CSARTPGLAGNEQYF. This rearrangement joins TRBV20-1 to TRBJ2-7, with 13 bases that match TRBD2. This CDR3 spans 15 amino acids. V dropped 5 bases and J dropped 5; count of bases not matched to a gene: 9. CDR1 is DFQATT, CDR2 SNEGSKA, per germline (reference sequence).

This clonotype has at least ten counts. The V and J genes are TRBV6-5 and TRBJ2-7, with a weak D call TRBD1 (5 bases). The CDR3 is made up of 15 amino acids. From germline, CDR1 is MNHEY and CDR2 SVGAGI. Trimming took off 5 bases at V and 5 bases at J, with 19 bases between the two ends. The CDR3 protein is CASSNGFGARDEQYF. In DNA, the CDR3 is TGTGCCAGCAGTAACGGCTTTGGGGCTCGCGACGAGCAGTACTTC.

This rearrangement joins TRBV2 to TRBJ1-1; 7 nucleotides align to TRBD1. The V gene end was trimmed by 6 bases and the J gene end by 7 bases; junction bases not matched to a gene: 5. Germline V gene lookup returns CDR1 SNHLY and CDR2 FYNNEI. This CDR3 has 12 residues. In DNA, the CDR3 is TGTGCCAGCAGCCTAAGACAGGGTGAAGCTTTCTTT. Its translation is CASSLRQGEAFF. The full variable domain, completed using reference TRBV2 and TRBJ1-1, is EPEVTQTPSHQVTQMGQEVILRCVPISNHLYFYWYRQILGQKVEFLVSFYNNEISEKSEIFDDQFSVERPDGSNFTLKIRSTKLEDSAMYFCASSLRQGEAFFGQGTRLTVV.

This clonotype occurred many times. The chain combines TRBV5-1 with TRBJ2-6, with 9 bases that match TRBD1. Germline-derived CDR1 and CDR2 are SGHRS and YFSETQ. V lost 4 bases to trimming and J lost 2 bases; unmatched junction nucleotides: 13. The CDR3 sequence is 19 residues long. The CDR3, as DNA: TGCGCCAGCAGCCACCGGACAGGGGCGCGTTTCACTGGGGCCAACGTCCTGACTTTC. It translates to CASSHRTGARFTGANVLTF.

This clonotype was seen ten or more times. The CDR3 DNA reads as TGTGCCCGACGGGGGGCAGATACGCAGTATTTT. Protein: CARRGADTQYF. The chain employs TRBV30 and TRBJ2-3, with 7 positions matching TRBD2. The germline V gene has CDR1 GTSNPN and CDR2 SVGIG (reference sequence). The CDR3 is 11 amino acids. Germline trimming cut 8 bases from V and 4 bases from J; bases unmatched to any gene: 3.

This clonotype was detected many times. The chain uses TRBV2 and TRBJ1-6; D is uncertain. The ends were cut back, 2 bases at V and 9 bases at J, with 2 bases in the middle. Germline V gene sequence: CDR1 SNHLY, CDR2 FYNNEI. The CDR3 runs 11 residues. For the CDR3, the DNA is TGTGCCAGCAGTGAAACTTCACCCCTCCACTTT. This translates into CASSETSPLHF.